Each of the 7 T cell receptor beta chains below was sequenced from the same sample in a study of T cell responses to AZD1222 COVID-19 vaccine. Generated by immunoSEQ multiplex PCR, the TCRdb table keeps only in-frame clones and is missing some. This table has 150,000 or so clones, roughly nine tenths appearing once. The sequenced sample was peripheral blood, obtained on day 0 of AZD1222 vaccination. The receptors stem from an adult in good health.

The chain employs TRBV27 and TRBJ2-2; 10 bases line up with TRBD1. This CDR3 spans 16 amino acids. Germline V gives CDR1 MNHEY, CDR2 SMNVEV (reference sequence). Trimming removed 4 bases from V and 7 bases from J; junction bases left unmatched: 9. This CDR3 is CASSSDRQGAIGELFF. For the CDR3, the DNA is TGTGCCAGCAGTTCCGATCGACAGGGGGCGATCGGGGAGCTGTTTTTT.

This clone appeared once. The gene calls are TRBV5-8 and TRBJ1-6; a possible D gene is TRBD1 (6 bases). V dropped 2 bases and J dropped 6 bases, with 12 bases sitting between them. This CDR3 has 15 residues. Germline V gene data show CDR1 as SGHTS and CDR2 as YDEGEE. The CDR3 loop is CASSLTGQRNSPLHF. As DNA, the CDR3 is TGTGCCAGCAGCTTAACTGGACAGCGTAATTCACCCCTCCACTTT.

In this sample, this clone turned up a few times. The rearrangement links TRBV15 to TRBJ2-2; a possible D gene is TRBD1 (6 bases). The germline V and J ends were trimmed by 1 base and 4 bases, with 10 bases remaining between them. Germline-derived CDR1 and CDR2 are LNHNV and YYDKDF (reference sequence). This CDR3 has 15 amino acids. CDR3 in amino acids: CATSRVSGVTGELFF. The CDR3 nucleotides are TGTGCCACCAGCAGAGTTTCAGGGGTCACCGGGGAGCTGTTTTTT.

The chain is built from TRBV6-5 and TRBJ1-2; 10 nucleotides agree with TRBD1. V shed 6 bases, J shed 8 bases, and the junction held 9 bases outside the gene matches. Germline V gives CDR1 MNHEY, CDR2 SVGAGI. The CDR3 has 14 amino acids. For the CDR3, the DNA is TGTGCCAGCAGACCCGGGACAGGGGTCTGGGGCTACACCTTC. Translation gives CASRPGTGVWGYTF.

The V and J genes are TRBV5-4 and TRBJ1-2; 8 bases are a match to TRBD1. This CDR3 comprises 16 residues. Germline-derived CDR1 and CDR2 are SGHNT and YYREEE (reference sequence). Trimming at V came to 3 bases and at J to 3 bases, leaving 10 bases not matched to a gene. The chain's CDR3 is CASSYGLQGADYGYTF. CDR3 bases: TGTGCCAGCAGCTATGGACTCCAGGGGGCTGACTATGGCTACACCTTC. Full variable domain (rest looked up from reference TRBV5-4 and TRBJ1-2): ETGVTQSPTHLIKTRGQQVTLRCSSQSGHNTVSWYQQALGQGPQFIFQYYREEENGRGNFPPRFSGLQFPNYSSELNVNALELDDSALYLCASSYGLQGADYGYTFGSGTRLTVV.

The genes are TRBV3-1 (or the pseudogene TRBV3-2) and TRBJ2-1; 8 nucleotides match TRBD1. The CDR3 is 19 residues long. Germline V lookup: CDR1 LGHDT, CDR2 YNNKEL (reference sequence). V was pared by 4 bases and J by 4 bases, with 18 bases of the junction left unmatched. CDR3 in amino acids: CASSPLRQGKFQFYNEQFF. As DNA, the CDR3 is TGTGCCAGCAGCCCTCTCCGACAGGGGAAATTTCAGTTTTACAATGAGCAGTTCTTC.

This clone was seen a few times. The CDR3 here is CASSLHGVEYIQYF. The CDR3 DNA follows: TGTGCCAGCAGCTTACATGGGGTTGAGTACATTCAGTACTTC. The rearrangement links TRBV7-9 to TRBJ2-4; D unclear. V shed 2 bases and J shed 8 bases, with 13 bases lying between them. CDR1 and CDR2 (germline): SEHNR, FQNEAQ (reference sequence). The CDR3 is 14 residues long.